This is a list of T cell receptor beta chains from one sample in a study of blood T cell repertoires in COVID-19. Profiling relied on immunoSEQ multiplex PCR, and the TCRdb table lists in-frame clones only, not all of them. The sample carries tens of thousands of clones, around 90% recorded once. Sequenced material: peripheral blood. The receptor set was obtained from a man aged 45-65 years with acute or convalescent COVID-19. The CDR3 runs from the conserved cysteine through the conserved F or W. The D gene is left open where the match is weak. Not every row has a clone size; where given, it reads once, few, many or a size class.

D gene	clone size	J gene	V gene	CDR3 DNA	CDR3 protein
TRBD1	NA	TRBJ2-7	TRBV9	TGTGCCAGCAACGTTGGGACAGGTGGCTACGAGCAGTACTTC	CASNVGTGGYEQYF
NA	NA	TRBJ2-1	TRBV6-5	TGTGCCAGCAGTTACTCTAGCGGCAATGAGCAGTTCTTC	CASSYSSGNEQFF
TRBD1	NA	TRBJ1-3	TRBV19	TGTGCCAGTAGTACTCCCCGGACAGGGTCTGGAAACACCATATATTTT	CASSTPRTGSGNTIYF
NA	NA	TRBJ2-1	TRBV5-1	TGCGCCAGCAGCTTGGGGGGGCAAGGCTCCCAATACAATGAGCAGTTCTTC	CASSLGGQGSQYNEQFF
NA	NA	TRBJ2-3	TRBV15	TGTGCCACCAAGCGAACAGGGAGTACAGATACGCAGTATTTT	CATKRTGSTDTQYF
NA	NA	TRBJ2-7	TRBV10-3	TGTGCCATCAGTGGTAGTCTCCCCTTCTACGAGCAGTACTTC	CAISGSLPFYEQYF
NA	NA	TRBJ2-1	TRBV14	TGTGCCAGCAGCCAAACATCAAGAGGTGAGCAGTTCTTC	CASSQTSRGEQFF
NA	NA	TRBJ1-1	TRBV7-2	TGTGCCAGCAGCATTCCGCCAGGGCACACTGAAGCTTTCTTT	CASSIPPGHTEAFF
TRBD2	NA	TRBJ2-1	TRBV29-1	TGCAGCGTTGAAGACAGGCTAGCGGGAGAATACAATGAGCAGTTCTTC	CSVEDRLAGEYNEQFF
NA	NA	TRBJ2-3	TRBV5-5	TGTGCCAGCAGCTTGGCAGGGCGGAGCACAGATACGCAGTATTTT	CASSLAGRSTDTQYF
TRBD1	NA	TRBJ2-3	TRBV10-3	TGTGCCATCAGGGGACAGGGGGTCAGCACAGATACGCAGTATTTT	CAIRGQGVSTDTQYF
NA	few	TRBJ2-7	TRBV11-2	TGTGCCAGCAGCTTAAACAGAGCCTCCTACGAGCAGTACTTC	CASSLNRASYEQYF
TRBD2	NA	TRBJ2-2	TRBV13	TGTGCCAGCAGTACTAGCGGGAGGGCACAGAACACCGGGGAGCTGTTTTTT	CASSTSGRAQNTGELFF
NA	NA	TRBJ1-1	TRBV18	TGTGCCAGCTCACTCTCCCCCCGGAACACTGAAGCTTTCTTT	CASSLSPRNTEAFF
TRBD1	NA	TRBJ1-5	TRBV19	TGTGCCAGTAGTGTCTCCCGACAGGGGGTTCGGCCCCAGCATTTT	CASSVSRQGVRPQHF
NA	NA	TRBJ1-1	TRBV18	TGTGCCAGCTCACAGGGTAGGGGCACTGAAGCTTTCTTT	CASSQGRGTEAFF
TRBD1	NA	TRBJ1-1	TRBV5-1	TGCGCCAGCAGCTTGGGAGACAGGGGGTGGAACACTGAAGCTTTCTTT	CASSLGDRGWNTEAFF
TRBD1	once	TRBJ1-4	TRBV7-9	TGTGCCAGCAGCTCGGGACAGGGGATAGGTTACGAAAAACTGTTTTTT	CASSSGQGIGYEKLFF
TRBD1	NA	TRBJ1-4	TRBV27	TGTGCCAGCAGTTCGGGACAGGTGATTAATGAAAAACTGTTTTTT	CASSSGQVINEKLFF
NA	NA	TRBJ1-4	TRBV9	TGTGCCAGCAGCGTAGGGGGGACACCCGCCGAAAAACTGTTTTTT	CASSVGGTPAEKLFF
TRBD1	NA	TRBJ2-2	TRBV19	TGTGCCAGTAAAGAGTCGCAGGGGGTCTCCGGGGAGCTGTTTTTT	CASKESQGVSGELFF
NA	NA	TRBJ2-2	TRBV27	TGTGCCAGCAGTTTATCCGGCAGCGGCACCGGGGAGCTGTTTTTT	CASSLSGSGTGELFF
NA	NA	TRBJ2-5	TRBV11-3	TGTGCCAGCAGCTTTGAGGGCGGGGAGACCCAGTACTTC	CASSFEGGETQYF
TRBD1	once	TRBJ1-4	TRBV5-6	TGTGCCAGCAGCTTGGGACAGGGCGCGAGGCAAAAACTGTTTTTT	CASSLGQGARQKLFF
TRBD1	few	TRBJ2-1	TRBV29-1	TGCAGCGGCGGAAACACAGGGGGCGCGGAGTTCTTC	CSGGNTGGAEFF
TRBD2	NA	TRBJ2-2	TRBV10-3	TGTGCCATCAGAGAGGGACTAGCGCGGGAGCTGTTTTTT	CAIREGLARELFF
TRBD1	few	TRBJ1-2	TRBV19	TGTGCCAGTAGTAAAACCGGGACAGGGGGCTCTCTCTCTGGCTACACCTTC	CASSKTGTGGSLSGYTF
NA	NA	TRBJ1-3	TRBV3-1/TRBV3-2	TGTGCCAGCAGCCCTACGAAATCTGGAAACACCATATATTTT	CASSPTKSGNTIYF
NA	NA	TRBJ1-3	TRBV18	TGTGCCAGCTCACAATCGCTTAGCGACACCATATATTTT	CASSQSLSDTIYF
NA	NA	TRBJ1-3	TRBV7-6	TGTGCCAGCAGTTTGACAGTCCGGGCCCTCTCTGGAAACACCATATATTTT	CASSLTVRALSGNTIYF